This T cell receptor (beta chain) was sequenced during a study of blood T cell repertoires in COVID-19. On the study more broadly: Donors in the United States, Italy and Spain gave samples during acute or convalescent COVID-19.

This clone was picked up one time. The CDR3 runs 15 residues. V was shortened by 0 bases and J by 2 bases, with 8 bases between the two germline ends. Germline V CDR1 and CDR2: SGHRS, YFSETQ. Using immunoSEQ multiplex PCR, the repertoire was profiled, and TCRdb retains in-frame clones only, with some absent. The sample lists about 200,000 clones; roughly 75% were seen once. V usage is TRBV5-1 and J usage is TRBJ2-2; D is unclear. Sequencing was carried out using peripheral blood. This clonotype was sampled from a woman in her 70s with acute or convalescent COVID-19. The CDR3: CASSLVRSNTGELFF. For the CDR3, the DNA is TGCGCCAGCAGCTTGGTTCGAAGCAACACCGGGGAGCTGTTTTTT.